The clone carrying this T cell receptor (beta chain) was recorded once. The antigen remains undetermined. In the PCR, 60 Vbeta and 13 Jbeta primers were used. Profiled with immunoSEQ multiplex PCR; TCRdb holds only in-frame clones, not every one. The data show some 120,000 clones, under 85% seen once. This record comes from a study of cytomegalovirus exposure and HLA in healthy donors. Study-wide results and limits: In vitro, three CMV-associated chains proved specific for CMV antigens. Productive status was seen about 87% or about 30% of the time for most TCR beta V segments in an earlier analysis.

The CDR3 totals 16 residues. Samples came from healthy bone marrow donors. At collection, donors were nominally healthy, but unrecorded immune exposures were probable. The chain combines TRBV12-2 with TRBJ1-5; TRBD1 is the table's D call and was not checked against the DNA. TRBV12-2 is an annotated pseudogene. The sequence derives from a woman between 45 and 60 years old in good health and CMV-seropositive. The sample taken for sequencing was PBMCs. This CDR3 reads CASRLEGQGRHQPQHF. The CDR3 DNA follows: TGTGCAAGTCGCTTAGAGGGCCAGGGGCGACATCAGCCCCAGCATTTT.